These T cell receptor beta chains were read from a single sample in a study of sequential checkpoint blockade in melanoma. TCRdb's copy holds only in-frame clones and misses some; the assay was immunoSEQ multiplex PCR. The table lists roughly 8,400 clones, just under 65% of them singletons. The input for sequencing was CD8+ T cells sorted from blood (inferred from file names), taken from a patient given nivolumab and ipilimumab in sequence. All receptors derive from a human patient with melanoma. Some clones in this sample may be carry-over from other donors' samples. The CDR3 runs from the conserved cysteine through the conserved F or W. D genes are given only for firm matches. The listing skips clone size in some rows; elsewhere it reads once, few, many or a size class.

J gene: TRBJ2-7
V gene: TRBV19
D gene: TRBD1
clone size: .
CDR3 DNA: TGTGCCAGTAGTATCACAGGGGGGCACGAGCAGTACTTC
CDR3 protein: CASSITGGHEQYF

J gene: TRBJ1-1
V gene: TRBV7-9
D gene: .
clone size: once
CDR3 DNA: TGTGCCAGCACCCGGGGATTGAACACTGAAGCTTTCTTT
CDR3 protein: CASTRGLNTEAFF

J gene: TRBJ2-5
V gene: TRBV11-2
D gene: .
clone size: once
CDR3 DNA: TGTGCCAGCACCCCGCGCGGGAAAGAGACCCAGTACTTC
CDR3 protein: CASTPRGKETQYF

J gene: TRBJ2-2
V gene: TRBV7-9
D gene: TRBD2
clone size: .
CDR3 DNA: TGTGCCAGCAGCTTTAGCGGGGGAAACACCGGGGAGCTGTTTTTT
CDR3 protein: CASSFSGGNTGELFF

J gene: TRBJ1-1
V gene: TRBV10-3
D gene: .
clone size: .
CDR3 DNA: TGTGCCACCCGAATCGGGGTGAACACTGAAGCTTTCTTT
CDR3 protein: CATRIGVNTEAFF

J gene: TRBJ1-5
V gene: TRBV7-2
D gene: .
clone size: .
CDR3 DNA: TGTGCCAGCAGCTTAACGGTTAGCAATCAGCCCCAGCATTTT
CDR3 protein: CASSLTVSNQPQHF

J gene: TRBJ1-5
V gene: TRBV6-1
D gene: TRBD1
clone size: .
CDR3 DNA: TGTGCCAGCAGTGAATCTACAGGGGGCGGCAATCAGCCCCAGCATTTT
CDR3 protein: CASSESTGGGNQPQHF

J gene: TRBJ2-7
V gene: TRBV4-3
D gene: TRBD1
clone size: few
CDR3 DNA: TGCGCCAGCAGCCAAGATCACCTAGGACAGGGCTACGAGCAGTACTTC
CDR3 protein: CASSQDHLGQGYEQYF

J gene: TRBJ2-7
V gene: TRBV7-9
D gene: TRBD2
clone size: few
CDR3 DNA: TGTGCCAGCAGCTTACAAAGCGGGGGAAAGTACGAGCAGTACTTC
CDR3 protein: CASSLQSGGKYEQYF

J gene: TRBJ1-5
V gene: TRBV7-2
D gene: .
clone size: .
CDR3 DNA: TGTGCCAGCACCCTTCCCGGGGGAGGGCAGCCCCAGCATTTT
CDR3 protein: CASTLPGGGQPQHF

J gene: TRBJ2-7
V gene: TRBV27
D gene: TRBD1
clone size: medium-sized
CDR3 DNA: TGTGCCAGCAGTATACAGGGGGCAAATAACGAGCAGTACTTC
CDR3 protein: CASSIQGANNEQYF

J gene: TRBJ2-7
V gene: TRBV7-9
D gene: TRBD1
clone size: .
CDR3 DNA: TGTGCCAGCAGTCGTCCCGGGACAGGGTTCTACGAGCAGTACTTC
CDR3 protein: CASSRPGTGFYEQYF

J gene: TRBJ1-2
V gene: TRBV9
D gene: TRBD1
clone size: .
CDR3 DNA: TGTGCCAGCAGCAATAGCACAGGGGTATACGGCTACACCTTC
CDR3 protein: CASSNSTGVYGYTF

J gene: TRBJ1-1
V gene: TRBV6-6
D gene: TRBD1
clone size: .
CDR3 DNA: TGTGCCAGCAGTTACCCCGCAGGGGGCGCGGGGGCTTTCTTT
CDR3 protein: CASSYPAGGAGAFF

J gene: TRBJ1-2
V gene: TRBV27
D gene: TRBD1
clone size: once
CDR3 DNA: TGTGCCAGCAGTTCGGGACAGTACTATGGCTACACCTTC
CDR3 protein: CASSSGQYYGYTF

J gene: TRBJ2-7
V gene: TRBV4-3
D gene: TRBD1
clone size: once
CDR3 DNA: TGCGCCAGCAGCCGCGGACGACAGGGAAGCTCCTACGAGCAGTACTTC
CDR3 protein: CASSRGRQGSSYEQYF

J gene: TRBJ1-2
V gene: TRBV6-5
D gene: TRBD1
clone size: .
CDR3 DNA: TGTGCCAGCAGTTACTCGGGACAGGGTGAGGGAGGCTACACCTTC
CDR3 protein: CASSYSGQGEGGYTF

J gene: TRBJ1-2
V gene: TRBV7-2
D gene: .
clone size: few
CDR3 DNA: TGTGCCAGCAGCTTAACGGGGTACCATGGCTACACCTTC
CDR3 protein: CASSLTGYHGYTF

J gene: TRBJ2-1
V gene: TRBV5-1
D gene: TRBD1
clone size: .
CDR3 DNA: TGCGCCAGCGGATCGGACAGGGGGTACGGTGAGCAGTTCTTC
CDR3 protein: CASGSDRGYGEQFF

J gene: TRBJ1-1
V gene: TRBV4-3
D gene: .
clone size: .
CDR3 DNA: TGCGCCAGCAGCCAAGACCGGTATCCTGTAGAAGCTTTCTTT
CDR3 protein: CASSQDRYPVEAFF

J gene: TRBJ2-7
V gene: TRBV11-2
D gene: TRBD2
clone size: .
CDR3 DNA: TGTGCCAGCAGATATAGCAGCGGGAGCTCCTACGAGCAGTACTTC
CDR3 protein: CASRYSSGSSYEQYF

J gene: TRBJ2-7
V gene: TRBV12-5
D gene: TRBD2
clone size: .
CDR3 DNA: TGTGCTAGTGCCCCGGGGGGAAGCTCCTACGAGCAGTACTTC
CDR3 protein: CASAPGGSSYEQYF

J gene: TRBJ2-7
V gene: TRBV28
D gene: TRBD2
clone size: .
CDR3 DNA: TGTGCCAGCAGCCCACGGGTAGCGGGGACCTACGAGCAGTACTTC
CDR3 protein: CASSPRVAGTYEQYF

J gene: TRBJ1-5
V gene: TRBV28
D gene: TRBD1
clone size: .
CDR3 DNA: TGTGCCAGCAGTTTGCCCCCGGGACAGCCAAATCAGCCCCAGCATTTT
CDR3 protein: CASSLPPGQPNQPQHF

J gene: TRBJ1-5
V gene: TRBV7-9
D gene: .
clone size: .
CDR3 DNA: TGTGCCAGCAGCTTAACAGTTAGCAATCAGCCCCAGCATTTT
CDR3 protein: CASSLTVSNQPQHF

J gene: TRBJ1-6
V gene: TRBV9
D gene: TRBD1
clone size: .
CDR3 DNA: TGTGCCAGCAGCGGGGACAGGGTCGGCCTCCACTTT
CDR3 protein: CASSGDRVGLHF